The sequence of this T cell receptor beta chain was determined in a study of ipilimumab plus nivolumab after autologous stem cell transplantation. Background on the study: Typical patient got roughly 5 ipilimumab doses and about eight nivolumab doses (median). Both relapsed and primary refractory DLBCL were included.

Patients got ipilimumab 1 mg/kg beginning 14 to 28 days post-transplant. Through week 26, nivolumab 3 mg/kg IV was given weeks 1, 4, 7, 10, then biweekly. The CDR3 is 15 amino acids. The germline V and J ends were trimmed by 4 bases and 2 bases, with 12 bases remaining between them. Germline lookup yields CDR1 SEHNR and CDR2 FQNEAQ (reference sequence). The protocol was immunoSEQ multiplex PCR, while the TCRdb copy is restricted to in-frame clones and leaves out a portion. The profile shows tens of thousands of clones, roughly 74% of them singletons. This sequence originates from a male donor with diffuse large B-cell lymphoma. This chain connects TRBV7-9 to TRBJ2-1; no clear D gene. Here the sequenced sample was PBMCs, taken in a trial of ipilimumab plus nivolumab as post-transplant consolidation. In nucleotides, the CDR3 is TGTGCCAGCAGCTCCCTTCCTGGGGCCTACAATGAGCAGTTCTTC. Encoded protein: CASSSLPGAYNEQFF.